In this sample, the clone carrying this T cell receptor (beta chain) turned up once. Generated by immunoSEQ multiplex PCR, the TCRdb table keeps only in-frame clones and is missing some. The sample lists fewer than 40,000 clones, 90% occurring once. This entry belongs to a study of T cell changes during pregnancy in multiple sclerosis. The CDR3 totals 13 residues. Looked up from germline, CDR1 is MRHNA and CDR2 is SNTAGT. The V and J ends lost 2 bases and 7 bases respectively, with 9 bases between them. This TCR came from a female donor in good health, enrolled as a control in a pregnancy study. The V and J genes are TRBV6-4 and TRBJ2-1; tentatively, D is TRBD1 (5 bases). The sample here was CD4+ T cells from peripheral blood mononuclear cells, taken in the second trimester of pregnancy. The CDR3 sequence: CASSDDRANEQFF. CDR3 coding DNA: TGTGCCAGCAGTGACGACAGAGCGAATGAGCAGTTCTTC.